The TCR beta chain under discussion was sequenced for a study of T cell responses to AZD1222 COVID-19 vaccine. Notes on the study in general: The peak T cell response came first, and repertoires were sampled only after it.

Remarks on this clone: Its matching antigen is unknown.

The method was immunoSEQ multiplex PCR; TCRdb's version includes in-frame clones alone and lacks a portion of them. This table holds fewer than 150,000 clones, approximately 92% found once. The V end lost 0 bases, the J end lost 0 bases, and 14 bases lay between the germline ends. There are 17 residues in the CDR3. Per germline, CDR1 LGHNA and CDR2 YNFKEQ. The receptor was isolated from an adult who received the AZD1222 COVID-19 vaccine. The V call is TRBV4-2, the J call TRBJ1-1; D unclear. The material was peripheral blood, obtained 28 days after the second AZD1222 dose. CDR3 protein: CASSQESYQPMNTEAFF. For the CDR3, the DNA is TGTGCCAGCAGCCAAGAAAGTTACCAGCCCATGAACACTGAAGCTTTCTTT.